These 31 T cell receptor beta chains share one sample of origin, sequenced in a study of blood T cell repertoires in COVID-19. Data came from immunoSEQ multiplex PCR; TCRdb stores just in-frame clones and leaves some out. The sample contains 200,000 or so clones, approximately 81% of which appear only once. Sequenced: peripheral blood. The receptors were sampled from a human donor in a cohort sampled during active COVID-19.

In this sample, this clone turned up once. The J gene is TRBJ2-3, the V gene TRBV9, with D maybe TRBD2 (6 bases). CDR1 and CDR2 (germline): SGDLS, YYNGEE. The length of the CDR3 is 16 residues. Trimming removed 0 bases at V and 2 bases at J, with 13 bases between. The CDR3 DNA follows: TGTGCCAGCAGCGTAGAGGCGGGGAGGCCCACAGATACGCAGTATTTT. It translates to CASSVEAGRPTDTQYF.

The J gene is TRBJ1-3, the V gene TRBV7-9; D is unresolved. V shed 5 bases and J shed 0 bases, with 11 bases lying between them. From germline, CDR1 is SEHNR and CDR2 FQNEAQ (reference sequence). This CDR3 is built from 15 residues. CDR3 region: CASSPGLTSGNTIYF. The CDR3 nucleotides read TGTGCCAGCAGCCCCGGGTTAACCTCTGGAAACACCATATATTTT.

This chain joins TRBV27 and TRBJ1-5; 7 positions agree with TRBD1. This CDR3 comprises 14 residues. After removal of 6 bases from V and 6 bases from J, the junction contained 8 bases not matched to a gene. Germline V gene lookup returns CDR1 MNHEY and CDR2 SMNVEV (reference sequence). In DNA, the CDR3 is TGTGCCAGCAGAAAGGGGGCAGGAAGTCAGCCCCAGCATTTT. Amino acid sequence: CASRKGAGSQPQHF.

As for this clone: At one of its ends the junction is not consistent with the germline gene, which may arise from a read error. V gene TRBV12-5 combines with J gene TRBJ2-1; 10 positions agree with TRBD2. Germline assignment: CDR1 LGHNT and CDR2 FRNRAP. The CDR3 spans 16 residues. The CDR3 DNA sequence: TGTGCTAGTGCTTTGCGGACTAGCGGTGGCCTTAATGAGCAGTTCTTC. Protein: CASALRTSGGLNEQFF.

J is TRBJ1-1 and V is TRBV6-6; tentative D call: TRBD1 (5 bases). V shed 6 bases and J shed 4 bases, with 6 bases lying between them. CDR3 size: 11 residues. The germline V gene has CDR1 MNHNY and CDR2 SVGAGI (reference sequence). CDR3 protein: CASSRATEAFF. CDR3 DNA: TGTGCCAGCAGCAGGGCCACTGAAGCTTTCTTT.

CDR3 in amino acids: CASRELPGTGTWPQHF. CDR3 sequence (DNA): TGTGCCAGCAGAGAATTGCCCGGGACAGGGACATGGCCCCAGCATTTT. The V and J genes are TRBV28 and TRBJ1-5; 9 bases are a match to TRBD1. CDR1 and CDR2 from the germline V gene are MDHEN and SYDVKM. V shed 6 bases, J shed 9 bases, and the junction held 15 bases outside the gene matches. The CDR3 has 16 residues. The full variable domain, rest sourced from reference TRBV28 and TRBJ1-5, is DVKVTQSSRYLVKRTGEKVFLECVQDMDHENMFWYRQDPGLGLRLIYFSYDVKMKEKGDIPEGYSVSREKKERFSLILESASTNQTSMYLCASRELPGTGTWPQHFGDGTRLSIL.

The V call is TRBV12-3 or TRBV12-4, the J call TRBJ1-1, with D possibly being TRBD1 (5 bases). The CDR3 extends over 13 amino acids. Between the trimmed V and J ends, which lost 7 bases and 1 base, there was a span of 10 bases. The CDR3 region is CASIITGNTEAFF. The CDR3 bases are TGTGCCAGCATCATAACAGGGAACACTGAAGCTTTCTTT.

J is TRBJ2-2 and V is TRBV9; 12 nucleotides line up with TRBD2. V was pared by 3 bases and J by 6 bases, with 3 bases of the junction left unmatched. From germline, CDR1 is SGDLS and CDR2 YYNGEE. The CDR3 length is 15 residues. As DNA, the CDR3 is TGTGCCAGCAGCGGAACTAGCGGGGGGCCCGGGGAGCTGTTTTTT. Translating it yields CASSGTSGGPGELFF.

The chain employs TRBV27 and TRBJ1-6; 8 bases are a match to TRBD1. The V and J ends lost 6 bases and 0 bases, in that order; junction bases with no gene match: 4. CDR1 is MNHEY, CDR2 SMNVEV, per germline (reference sequence). The CDR3 consists of 16 residues. CDR3 residues: CASRWTGSSYNSPLHF. The CDR3 coding sequence is TGTGCCAGCAGATGGACAGGGAGCTCCTATAATTCACCCCTCCACTTT.

This rearrangement joins TRBV4-2 to TRBJ1-2, with TRBD1 matching 8 bases. Germline values: CDR1 LGHNA, CDR2 YNFKEQ. The CDR3 loop spans 16 amino acids. The trim removed 4 bases at V and 2 bases at J, leaving 9 bases unmatched. The chain's CDR3 is CASSPGQGMRNYGYTF. In DNA form, the CDR3 reads TGTGCCAGCAGCCCCGGACAGGGAATGAGAAACTATGGCTACACCTTC.

The rearrangement joins TRBV7-9 to TRBJ1-5, with D possibly being TRBD1 (6 bases). The CDR3 is 15 amino acids. V shed 5 bases and J shed 2 bases, with 13 bases lying between them. Germline lookup yields CDR1 SEHNR and CDR2 FQNEAQ (reference sequence). The CDR3 DNA is TGTGCCAGCAGCGCAACGGACAGCGGCAATCAGCCCCAGCATTTT. It specifies CASSATDSGNQPQHF. The variable domain in full, completed from reference TRBV7-9 and TRBJ1-5, reads DTGVSQNPRHKITKRGQNVTFRCDPISEHNRLYWYRQTLGQGPEFLTYFQNEAQLEKSRLLSDRFSAERPKGSFSTLEIQRTEQGDSAMYLCASSATDSGNQPQHFGDGTRLSIL.

The rearrangement links TRBV5-1 to TRBJ2-7; TRBD2 agrees at 8 bases. Looked up from germline, CDR1 is SGHRS and CDR2 is YFSETQ. The CDR3 consists of 16 residues. J gave up 2 bases and V 10 bases, and 17 bases lay outside the gene matches. The CDR3 protein is CARRLGGGGHTYEQYV. DNA for the CDR3: TGCGCCCGCCGCTTGGGGGGCGGGGGGCACACCTACGAGCAGTACGTC.

The chain is built from TRBV2 and TRBJ2-1, with D perhaps TRBD1 (7 bases). Per germline, CDR1 SNHLY and CDR2 FYNNEI. There are 15 residues in the CDR3. Trimming removed 1 base from V and 9 bases from J, with 16 bases in between. The CDR3 coding sequence is TGTGCCAGCAGTGAAGAGGGGGCAGGGAGGACTGAGCAGTTCTTC. This sequence encodes CASSEEGAGRTEQFF.

The V call is TRBV7-9, the J call TRBJ1-2; 11 nucleotides match TRBD1. Germline V CDR1 and CDR2: SEHNR, FQNEAQ (reference sequence). CDR3 length: 15 amino acids. V lost 6 bases and J lost 3; bases outside the gene matches: 6. The CDR3 loop reads CASSGGQGEYYGYTF. The CDR3 DNA reads as TGTGCCAGCAGTGGGGGACAGGGGGAATACTATGGCTACACCTTC.

The CDR3 coding sequence is TGCGCCAGCAGCCTGGTGGTCCGTGGCGATACGCAGTATTTT. Amino acids: CASSLVVRGDTQYF. The rearrangement uses TRBV5-1 and TRBJ2-3, with unresolved D. Germline V lookup: CDR1 SGHRS, CDR2 YFSETQ. The CDR3 length is 14 residues. The germline V and J ends were trimmed by 4 bases and 6 bases, with 15 bases remaining between them.

This chain uses TRBV18 with TRBJ2-3, with D perhaps matching TRBD1 (5 bases). V lost 2 bases and J lost 2, with 14 bases in between. The CDR3 runs to 16 residues. CDR1 and CDR2 from the germline V gene are KGHSH and LQKENI. The CDR3 spells CASSPVAGWATDTQYF. The CDR3 DNA is TGTGCCAGCTCACCAGTGGCAGGGTGGGCCACAGATACGCAGTATTTT. Complete variable domain (other parts from reference TRBV18 and TRBJ2-3): NAGVMQNPRHLVRRRGQEARLRCSPMKGHSHVYWYRQLPEEGLKFMVYLQKENIIDESGMPKERFSAEFPKEGPSILRIQQVVRGDSAAYFCASSPVAGWATDTQYFGPGTRLTVL.

CDR3 nucleotide sequence: TGTGCCAGCAGCTCCCCGAACACCATATATTTT. Residues: CASSSPNTIYF. This sequence joins TRBV28 and TRBJ1-3; D not certain. The V end lost 6 bases, the J end lost 7 bases, and 7 bases lay between the germline ends. Germline V gene sequence: CDR1 MDHEN, CDR2 SYDVKM. This CDR3 spans 11 amino acids.

The chain recombines TRBV5-1 with TRBJ2-5; 8 bases are shared with TRBD1. CDR3 length equals 14 residues. Trimming took 5 bases from V and 4 from J; bases not matched to a gene: 7. Germline CDR1 reads SGHRS; CDR2 reads YFSETQ. The CDR3 region is CASSRTGITETQYF. The CDR3 bases are TGCGCCAGCAGTCGGACAGGGATCACAGAGACCCAGTACTTC.

The chain couples TRBV28 to TRBJ1-1; 7 bases match TRBD1. V shed 4 bases and J 2 bases; nucleotides not matched to a gene: 10. Per the germline V gene, CDR1 is MDHEN and CDR2 is SYDVKM. The CDR3 consists of 16 residues. This CDR3 is CASSWRGRVPNTEAFF. The CDR3 coding sequence is TGTGCCAGCAGTTGGAGGGGGCGCGTCCCCAACACTGAAGCTTTCTTT.

The sample holds a few counts of this clone. The rearrangement joins TRBV10-1 to TRBJ1-4, with TRBD1 matching 9 bases. Unmatched junction bases numbered 12, after V lost 6 bases and J lost 7 bases. The CDR3 spans 16 residues. CDR1 WNHNN and CDR2 SYGVQD come from the germline V gene (reference sequence). The CDR3 nucleotides read TGCGCCAGCAGCCGGGACAGGGAGGCTTGTGGTGAAAAACTGTTTTTT. Amino acids: CASSRDREACGEKLFF.

The chain links TRBV5-1 to TRBJ2-7; 9 bases align to TRBD1. Germline V CDR1 and CDR2: SGHRS, YFSETQ. The CDR3 has 14 amino acids. J lost 3 bases, V lost 3 bases, and 4 bases had no gene match. This chain's CDR3 is CASSYPGQGYEQYF. CDR3 bases: TGCGCCAGCAGCTACCCGGGACAGGGCTACGAGCAGTACTTC.

The rearrangement links TRBV29-1 to TRBJ2-5; 8 bases line up with TRBD2. This CDR3 spans 16 amino acids. V gave up 7 bases and J gave up 4 bases; unmatched junction bases: 17. CDR1 and CDR2 (germline): SQVTM, ANQGSEA. The CDR3 loop is CSAVRGRPLGGETQYF. CDR3 DNA: TGCAGCGCCGTACGCGGGAGGCCACTGGGAGGAGAGACCCAGTACTTC.

The genes are TRBV5-1 and TRBJ2-5; 12 positions match TRBD1. Germline-derived CDR1 and CDR2 are SGHRS and YFSETQ. V dropped 4 bases and J dropped 5; count of bases not matched to a gene: 9. This CDR3 spans 16 amino acids. In DNA form, the CDR3 reads TGCGCCAGCAGCCCAGAGGGGACAGGGGGCCGGGAGACCCAGTACTTC. Residues: CASSPEGTGGRETQYF.

The rearrangement uses TRBV4-2 and TRBJ1-2, with TRBD1 as a possible D gene (6 bases). The CDR3 loop spans 15 amino acids. From germline, CDR1 is LGHNA and CDR2 YNFKEQ. Deletions cut 1 base from V and 6 bases from J, with 15 bases between. For the CDR3, the DNA is TGTGCCAGCAGCCAAGTTTTCGGACAGAACCATGGCTACACCTTC. Translation gives CASSQVFGQNHGYTF.

This clone turned up a few times. This sequence joins TRBV2 and TRBJ1-3, with a tentative D call TRBD1 (6 bases). Germline V CDR1 and CDR2: SNHLY, FYNNEI. The CDR3 totals 13 residues. V lost 4 bases and J lost 6, with 10 bases in between. The DNA of the CDR3 is TGTGCCAGCAGTGGGGCAGGGGAAAACACCATATATTTT. Encoded protein: CASSGAGENTIYF.

This clone was observed a single time. Other nucleotide sequences in the sample specify the same CDR3. The rearrangement joins TRBV4-2 to TRBJ1-1, with D perhaps matching TRBD1 (5 bases). Per germline, CDR1 LGHNA and CDR2 YNFKEQ. Deletions cut 1 base from V and 1 base from J, with 10 bases between. The length of the CDR3 is 15 residues. CDR3 in DNA: TGTGCCAGCAGCCAAGGGGGCAGGCAGAACACTGAAGCTTTCTTT. Its protein product is CASSQGGRQNTEAFF.

CDR3 DNA sequence: TGTGCCAGCAGCTCCCATGGGGCGGGGTGGGATACCCAGTACTTC. Protein: CASSSHGAGWDTQYF. The chain carries TRBV7-6 and TRBJ2-5, with D perhaps TRBD2 (6 bases). Germline CDR1 is SGHVS and CDR2 is FNYEAQ. Trimming shortened V by 4 bases and J by 8 bases, and 20 bases separated the two germline ends. The length of the CDR3 is 15 residues.

The chain links TRBV11-1 to TRBJ2-7; 8 bases are a match to TRBD1. Unmatched junction bases numbered 6, after V lost 2 bases and J lost 3 bases. Germline V gene lookup returns CDR1 SGHAT and CDR2 FQDESV (reference sequence). CDR3 length: 15 residues. CDR3: CASSLKGQGNYEQYF. The CDR3 nucleotides read TGTGCCAGCAGCTTAAAAGGACAGGGAAACTACGAGCAGTACTTC.

This chain links TRBV6-6 with TRBJ2-3; D is unresolved. The CDR3 is 12 residues long. Germline CDR1 MNHNY, CDR2 SVGAGI (reference sequence). Between the trimmed V and J ends, which lost 8 bases and 5 bases, there was a span of 11 bases. The chain's CDR3 is CASWRSKDTQYF. The CDR3 DNA follows: TGTGCCAGCTGGAGATCGAAAGATACGCAGTATTTT.

The genes are TRBV19 and TRBJ1-1; D perhaps matches TRBD1 (5 bases). This CDR3 region has 13 residues. The germline V gene has CDR1 LNHDA and CDR2 SQIVND (reference sequence). The germline V and J ends were trimmed by 3 bases and 5 bases, with 10 bases remaining between them. DNA for the CDR3: TGTGCCAGTAGTATGACAGTCGGGACTGAAGCTTTCTTT. Encoded protein: CASSMTVGTEAFF. Filled out from reference TRBV19 and TRBJ1-1, the complete variable domain reads DGGITQSPKYLFRKEGQNVTLSCEQNLNHDAMYWYRQDPGQGLRLIYYSQIVNDFQKGDIAEGYSVSREKKESFPLTVTSAQKNPTAFYLCASSMTVGTEAFFGQGTRLTVV.

The chain carries TRBV20-1 and TRBJ1-2; D gene unclear. V lost 0 bases, J lost 5 bases, and 4 bases lay in between. Germline CDR1 DFQATT, CDR2 SNEGSKA (reference sequence). This CDR3 is built from 11 residues. The CDR3 DNA is TGCAGTGCTAGAGACCCATATGGCTACACCTTC. Its translation: CSARDPYGYTF.